The count of the clone carrying this TCR beta chain is one. Its antigen is undetermined. Noted treatment: approximately 9-day PBMC culture with coronavirus spike peptide pools or control peptides (ViraFEST assay). Each well received millions of PBMCs, cultured with roughly 9.9 IU/ml IL-2 and 8 to 10 ug/ml peptide pools. An Oncomine TCR Beta short-read assay was used to sequence the DNA from cultured CD4+ T cells. TCRdb redid the calling of the PCR reads with MiXCR, one entry per CDR3 protein. The table includes 10,000 to 13,000 distinct CDR3 sequences, 64% detected once. The data stem from a study of vaccination and CD4 T cells after COVID-19. In germline, CDR1 is GTSNPN, CDR2 SVGIG (reference sequence). The CDR3 is made up of 14 amino acids. Trimming cost V 2 bases and J 2 bases, with 10 bases left between them.

V is TRBV30 and J is TRBJ1-3; no reliable D call. This sequence originates from a human donor who had recovered from COVID-19. The material sequenced was CD4+ T cells from blood, cultured in vitro. The CDR3 DNA reads TGTGCCTGGAGTTACACGGGTACTGGAAACACCATATATTTT. Translating gives CAWSYTGTGNTIYF.